Listed below are T cell receptor beta chains from one sample, sequenced in a study of beta chain features in type 1 diabetes. TCRdb's table, derived via immunoSEQ multiplex PCR, lists solely in-frame clones and lacks some. The sample carries 250,000 to 350,000 clones, 13% to 15% recorded once. The sequenced material came from naive CD4+ T cells from blood. These receptors were taken from a man younger than 45 with type 1 diabetes. Each CDR3 is given with its conserved first and last residue. D genes are given only for firm matches. Only part of the rows carry a size: once, few, many, or a class if the clone is expanded.

V gene	D gene	J gene	clone size	CDR3 protein	CDR3 DNA
TRBV5-1	TRBD1	TRBJ2-7	NA	CASSVDRGDSYEQYF	TGCGCCAGCAGCGTCGACAGGGGAGACTCCTACGAGCAGTACTTC
TRBV7-3	NA	TRBJ1-2	NA	CASSHTQGYGYTF	TGTGCCAGCAGCCATACACAGGGCTATGGCTACACCTTC
TRBV7-8	NA	TRBJ2-7	NA	CASSPSTNF	TGTGCCAGCAGCCCGAGTACCAACTTC
TRBV30	NA	TRBJ1-4	NA	CAWSIAQGSEKLFF	TGTGCCTGGAGTATCGCTCAGGGGAGTGAAAAACTGTTTTTT
TRBV7-8	TRBD2	TRBJ2-3	NA	CASSLEGLADLTDTQYF	TGTGCCAGCAGCTTAGAAGGGCTAGCGGACCTCACAGATACGCAGTATTTT
TRBV28	TRBD1	TRBJ2-7	NA	CASSLSGQNYEQYF	TGTGCCAGCAGTTTATCGGGACAGAACTACGAGCAGTACTTC
TRBV7-3	NA	TRBJ2-1	NA	CASSLSQSHNEQFF	TGTGCCAGCAGCTTAAGCCAGTCTCATAATGAGCAGTTCTTC
TRBV11-1	NA	TRBJ2-3	NA	CASSLGGGADTQYF	TGTGCCAGCAGCTTAGGCGGAGGGGCGGATACGCAGTATTTT
TRBV15	TRBD1	TRBJ2-7	NA	CATSLDRGPYEQYF	TGTGCCACCAGCCTTGACAGGGGGCCCTACGAGCAGTACTTC
TRBV2	NA	TRBJ2-7	NA	CASSAYYEQYF	TGTGCCAGCAGTGCCTACTACGAGCAGTACTTC
TRBV7-2	NA	TRBJ2-3	NA	CASSPGGATDTQYF	TGTGCCAGCAGCCCCGGTGGGGCCACAGATACGCAGTATTTT
TRBV7-2	TRBD1	TRBJ1-3	NA	CASSSDRAGNTIYF	TGTGCCAGCAGCTCTGACAGGGCTGGAAACACCATATATTTT
TRBV6-5	NA	TRBJ2-7	NA	CASSKGWQGGEQYF	TGTGCCAGCAGCAAAGGGTGGCAGGGCGGCGAGCAGTACTTC
TRBV5-4	NA	TRBJ2-7	few	CASSTQGGAYEQYF	TGTGCCAGCAGCACCCAGGGGGGTGCCTACGAGCAGTACTTC
TRBV28	TRBD1	TRBJ1-2	NA	CALCRLGTGGHRGYGYTF	TGTGCCCTCTGCCGTTTGGGGACAGGGGGCCATCGGGGCTATGGCTACACCTTC
TRBV19	TRBD2	TRBJ2-7	NA	CASSLTSGHSYEQYF	TGTGCCAGTAGTCTAACTAGCGGACACTCCTACGAGCAGTACTTC
TRBV25-1	NA	TRBJ2-7	few	CASSPLGGPTSYEQYF	TGTGCCAGCAGTCCCCTCGGGGGGCCGACGTCCTACGAGCAGTACTTC
TRBV7-9	NA	TRBJ1-1	few	CASSYTVVRAFF	TGTGCCAGCAGCTATACGGTTGTCCGAGCTTTCTTT
TRBV6-5	NA	TRBJ2-6	NA	CASSWARAGANVLTF	TGTGCCAGCAGTTGGGCCAGGGCTGGGGCCAACGTCCTGACTTTC
TRBV5-1	NA	TRBJ2-1	NA	CASSPTDSSYNEQFF	TGCGCCAGCAGCCCGACAGACAGCTCCTACAATGAGCAGTTCTTC
TRBV4-2	TRBD2	TRBJ2-1	NA	CASSHTLGLADSYNEQFF	TGTGCCAGCAGCCACACCCTGGGGCTAGCGGACTCCTACAATGAGCAGTTCTTC
TRBV5-4	NA	TRBJ2-7	NA	CASSLEGGKSYEQYF	TGTGCCAGCAGCTTGGAAGGCGGGAAGAGCTACGAGCAGTACTTC